These T cell receptor beta chains were read from a single sample in a study of blood T cells in healthy people across ages. MiXCR was run by TCRdb on the 5' RACE reads, yielding one entry per CDR3 protein. Of under 2,000,000 distinct CDR3 sequences in the sample, about 50% are singletons; the top ten hold more than 2%. Sequenced input: blood. The receptors were sampled from a woman in her forties in good health. Each CDR3 is given with its conserved first and last residue. A D gene is named only where the DNA matches it firmly. The size of a clone is reported for some rows only, either as once, few or many, or as a class for expanded clones.

>TRBD2|NA|TRBJ2-1|TRBV9
TGTGCCAGCAGCGTAGGGGCGGGGGGCGGTGAGCAGTTCTTC
CASSVGAGGGEQFF
>NA|NA|TRBJ2-6|TRBV2
TGTGCCAGCAGTGTCGGGAAAGGGGCTGGGGCCAACGTCCTGACTTTC
CASSVGKGAGANVLTF
>TRBD2|NA|TRBJ2-1|TRBV20-1
TGCAGTGCTAGAGGCTTAGCGGGGGGGATACGGTCCACACAATACGAGCAGTTCTTC
CSARGLAGGIRSTQYEQFF
>NA|NA|TRBJ2-4|TRBV6-1
TGTGCCAGCCAAGCAATCATTGACAGGATATGGCAAGGGACCAAAAACATTCAGTACTTC
CASQAIIDRIWQGTKNIQYF
>NA|NA|TRBJ2-1|TRBV29-1
TGCAGCGTTGAGTCTGCAGGGCCGCTATACAATGAGCAGTTCTTC
CSVESAGPLYNEQFF
>TRBD2|NA|TRBJ2-3|TRBV20-1
TGCAGTGCTAGAGATCCTAGCGGGGCCGATACGCAGTATTTT
CSARDPSGADTQYF
>NA|few|TRBJ2-4|TRBV21-1
TGTGCCAGCAGCCGCCGGACATTAGCCAAAAACATTCAGTACTTC
CASSRRTLAKNIQYF
>NA|NA|TRBJ1-1|TRBV12-3/TRBV12-4
TGTGCCAGCAGCTCCAATTTTGGGGGCACTGAAGCTTTCTTT
CASSSNFGGTEAFF
>NA|few|TRBJ2-4|TRBV4-1
TGCGCCAGCAGCCAAGGGGAACTAGCCAAAAACATTCAGTACTTC
CASSQGELAKNIQYF
>TRBD2|NA|TRBJ2-7|TRBV7-2
TGTGCCAGCAGCCCGAGACTAGCGGGGGCCTACGAGCAGTACTTC
CASSPRLAGAYEQYF
>TRBD2|few|TRBJ2-1|TRBV4-3
TGCGCCAGCAGCCAAGAAAGCGGGGGCCCTTACAATGAGCAGTTCTTC
CASSQESGGPYNEQFF
>TRBD1|NA|TRBJ1-6|TRBV20-1
TGCAGTGCCGAGACAGGGAATGCACCCCTCCACTTT
CSAETGNAPLHF
>TRBD1|few|TRBJ2-7|TRBV6-6
TGTGCCAGCAGTTACCCGGGACAGGGCCTTCGGGCCTACGAGCAGTACTTC
CASSYPGQGLRAYEQYF
>TRBD1|few|TRBJ1-2|TRBV7-8
TGTGCCAGCAGCCCAGGACAGGTTGGCGGCTACACCTTC
CASSPGQVGGYTF
>TRBD2|NA|TRBJ2-1|TRBV20-1
TGCAGTGCTAGAGACCCTAGCGGGAGGTACAATGAGCAGTTCTTC
CSARDPSGRYNEQFF
>TRBD1|few|TRBJ1-2|TRBV20-1
TGCAGTGCTAGGAGGTGGGACAGGGGAAACTATGGCTACACCTTC
CSARRWDRGNYGYTF
>TRBD1|few|TRBJ1-2|TRBV7-3
TGTGCCAGCAGCTTAATTGGCAGGGGGAGGCCTGGCTACACCTTC
CASSLIGRGRPGYTF
>TRBD2|few|TRBJ2-1|TRBV27
TGTGCCAGCAGTTCCAGACTAGCGGGGGGCCCCGGTGAGCAGTTCTTC
CASSSRLAGGPGEQFF
>NA|NA|TRBJ2-3|TRBV6-4
TGTGCCAGCAGCCCCCTCGGGGACCCTAGGGCAGATACGCAGTATTTT
CASSPLGDPRADTQYF
>NA|NA|TRBJ1-1|TRBV12-3/TRBV12-4
TGTGCCAGCAGGGGCCTTTACCCAGGGATCACTGAAGCTTTCTTT
CASRGLYPGITEAFF
>TRBD1|NA|TRBJ2-1|TRBV25-1
TGTGCCAGCAAGACCGGGACAGGGTTCAATGAGCAGTTCTTC
CASKTGTGFNEQFF
>NA|once|TRBJ2-1|TRBV4-2
TGTGCCAGCAGCCCCACGGAAACGAGCTACAATGAGCAGTTCTTC
CASSPTETSYNEQFF
>TRBD1|once|TRBJ1-2|TRBV9
TGTGCCAGCAGCTCACGGACCAGGGACAGGGAAGACTATGGCTACACCTTC
CASSSRTRDREDYGYTF
>NA|NA|TRBJ1-1|TRBV7-2
TGTGCCAGCAGCGCACAGAAGTACACTGAAGCTTTCTTT
CASSAQKYTEAFF
>NA|NA|TRBJ2-5|TRBV5-1
TGCGCCAGCAAACGGGGGCAGCCCCAAGAGACCCAGTACTTC
CASKRGQPQETQYF
>NA|many|TRBJ2-5|TRBV20-1
TGCAGTGCAACCGACAGGGTGGAGGGGACCCAGTACTTC
CSATDRVEGTQYF
>TRBD2|NA|TRBJ2-2|TRBV2
TGTGCCAGCCAGCGGGGGGGAGCTGCCGGGGAGCTGTTTTTT
CASQRGGAAGELFF
>NA|NA|TRBJ1-2|TRBV6-2/TRBV6-3
TGTGCCAGCACCGGGGGCGCGAATGGCTACACCTTC
CASTGGANGYTF
>NA|NA|TRBJ1-1|TRBV7-6
TGTGCCAGCAGCCCCGCCCGGGGCAAGTGGACTGAAGCTTTCTTT
CASSPARGKWTEAFF
>NA|NA|TRBJ1-2|TRBV29-1
TGCAGCGTTGAAGATCCCGCTCGGTCATCCCCAGAGGGCGACTATGGCTACACCTTC
CSVEDPARSSPEGDYGYTF
>TRBD1|many|TRBJ1-2|TRBV7-2
TGTGCCAGCAGCCCGGACAGGGACTATGGCTACACCTTC
CASSPDRDYGYTF
>TRBD2|NA|TRBJ2-7|TRBV9
TGTGCCAGCAGCGGTAGCGGGGGGGCCCACGAGCAGTACTTC
CASSGSGGAHEQYF
>TRBD1|NA|TRBJ1-1|TRBV29-1
TGCAGCGTTGTTACAGGGGTGGCGAACACTGAAGCTTTCTTT
CSVVTGVANTEAFF
>NA|NA|TRBJ1-1|TRBV6-2/TRBV6-3
TGTGCCAGCAGTCCCGGGACGAACCGAGCTTTCTTT
CASSPGTNRAFF
>NA|NA|TRBJ2-5|TRBV12-3/TRBV12-4
TGTGCCAGCACCGCTTTTGAGACAGCCCAAGAGACCCAGTACTTC
CASTAFETAQETQYF
>TRBD2|NA|TRBJ2-1|TRBV6-5
TGTGCCAGCAGTTACCAACCAGCGGGGGCCCTAAATGAGCAGTTCTTC
CASSYQPAGALNEQFF
>NA|few|TRBJ2-7|TRBV4-2
TGTGCCAGCAGCCAAGTGCAGGGAACCTACGAGCAGTACTTC
CASSQVQGTYEQYF
>TRBD1|NA|TRBJ2-1|TRBV28
TGTGCCAGCAGTCGCGGACAGGGTCCCCACAATGAGCAGTTCTTC
CASSRGQGPHNEQFF
>NA|NA|TRBJ1-2|TRBV27
TGTGCCAGCAGGGGACGGGAAGCTAACTATGGCTACACCTTC
CASRGREANYGYTF
>NA|few|TRBJ2-3|TRBV20-1
TGCAGTGCTCTACGGTCCCGGAGCACAGATACGCAGTATTTT
CSALRSRSTDTQYF
>TRBD2|NA|TRBJ2-3|TRBV29-1
TGCAGCGGCTCAGGACTAGCGGGGGGCGGGGGGTCACCAGATACGCAGTATTTT
CSGSGLAGGGGSPDTQYF
>NA|NA|TRBJ1-5|TRBV18
TGTGCCAGCTCACCGACGGCCCCTGGAGGTCAGCCCCAGCATTTT
CASSPTAPGGQPQHF
>NA|NA|TRBJ2-7|TRBV7-3
TGTGCCAGCAGCTTAATGCTTCAGGGTGAGCAGTACTTC
CASSLMLQGEQYF
>TRBD2|once|TRBJ2-4|TRBV7-8
TGTGCCAGCAGCTTAGACGGGACTAGCAAAAACATTCAGTACTTC
CASSLDGTSKNIQYF
>TRBD1|NA|TRBJ1-2|TRBV20-1
TGCAGTGAAAGGGGACAGGGGGCGCGGGCTAACTATGGCTACACCTTC
CSERGQGARANYGYTF
>TRBD1|NA|TRBJ1-4|TRBV7-2
TGTGCCAGCAGCTCGACAGGGCAGAGCTATGAAAAACTGTTTTTT
CASSSTGQSYEKLFF
>NA|NA|TRBJ1-1|TRBV9
TGTGCCAGCAGCGTTTTGTCCGGGACACTTGGGACTGAAGCTTTCTTT
CASSVLSGTLGTEAFF
>TRBD2|few|TRBJ2-5|TRBV4-2
TGTGCCAGCAGCCAACGGGGGGACCAAGAGACCCAGTACTTC
CASSQRGDQETQYF
>NA|NA|TRBJ1-6|TRBV20-1
TGCAGTGCTAGAGATTTGGTTAATAATTCACCCCTCCACTTT
CSARDLVNNSPLHF
>NA|NA|TRBJ1-5|TRBV6-5
TGTGCCAGCAGTTACAGCTTCAATCAGCCCCAGCATTTT
CASSYSFNQPQHF
>NA|once|TRBJ2-3|TRBV7-8
TGTGCCAGCAGCCCGGTCGGGGGGCCAGAGCAGTATTTT
CASSPVGGPEQYF
>NA|few|TRBJ1-1|TRBV7-9
TGTGCCAGCAGCTTAGTTGAGGGGATCACTGAAGCTTTCTTT
CASSLVEGITEAFF
>TRBD1|few|TRBJ2-7|TRBV27
TGTGCCAGCAGGAACCTGAACAGGGGCGAGCAGTACTTC
CASRNLNRGEQYF
>NA|few|TRBJ1-2|TRBV7-9
TGTGCCAGCAGCCTACAAGGGACGGCACTTGGCTCGGCCTATGGCTACACCTTC
CASSLQGTALGSAYGYTF
>TRBD1|NA|TRBJ1-2|TRBV4-1
TGCGCCAGCAGCCAAGCTGGACAGGGGGCTAGGTCGGGCGGCTACACCTTC
CASSQAGQGARSGGYTF
>TRBD1|few|TRBJ1-2|TRBV7-2
TGTGCCAGCAGCTGGCCGGACAGGGACGGCTACACCTTC
CASSWPDRDGYTF
>NA|NA|TRBJ2-3|TRBV20-1
TGCAGTGCTAGACGCCTCCTAGGCAGCCAGTCAGATACGCAGTATTTT
CSARRLLGSQSDTQYF
>TRBD1|NA|TRBJ2-3|TRBV6-2/TRBV6-3
TGTGCCAGCAGGGCCAGGGGGAGTACAGATACGCAGTATTTT
CASRARGSTDTQYF